This T cell receptor (beta chain) was profiled in a study of T-cell reconstitution after alpha-beta-depleted transplantation in children (TCRdb year 2016). Looking at the study overall: T-cell immune reconstitution after TCRalphabeta/CD19-depleted allogeneic hematopoietic cell transplantation in children was quantitatively tracked in the study by means of TCR repertoire profiling. The full study reports these points: Hyperexpanded clone frequencies declined over subsequent months; after one year, T-cell counts and TCRbeta diversity were mostly attributed to newly produced T cells. In some patients, the high TCRbeta diversity seen at day 60 was put down to recipient T cells and intrathymic progenitors that had survived conditioning. Apparently early alphabetaT-cell count recovery about two months after transplant reportedly relied on only several hundred rapidly expanded clones derived from non-depleted graft cells.

Reading the label with the study, this specimen's time point is: day 60 (about 2 months) after transplantation. Reading the label with the study, this specimen's treatment or condition is: allogeneic hematopoietic cell transplantation with graft depleted of TCRalphabeta T cells and CD19 B cells. The transplant recipients were children given TCRalphabeta/CD19-depleted allogeneic hematopoietic cell grafts. Preparation of the library involved PCR. These reads were obtained on an Illumina HiSeq 2500. Molecular barcoding was employed in the preparation of TCR libraries, with unique molecular identifiers being used to normalize TCRbeta repertoire quantification. TCRdb passed the public sequencing reads through fastp at Q25 and MiXCR, retaining productive beta sequences. CDR3 protein sequences are deduplicated, and each keeps its most common genes and DNA. This sample holds around 4,200 distinct CDR3 sequences; 9.5% to 15% were observed only once. The top ten clonotypes cover about 29% of the sample.

This clonotype was picked up many times. The antigen this receptor binds is unknown. Qualities for individual bases were not recorded, and no much larger clone is one base off. Trimming removed 4 bases from V and 8 bases from J, leaving 11 bases between the germline ends. Sequences MDHEN (CDR1) and SYDVKM (CDR2) are obtained from the germline V gene. The cysteine opens and the phenylalanine closes a CDR3 of 12 amino acids. The retained sequence is limited to the CDR3, 36 bases, with the frame set at the first base. The TCR sequence derives from a male patient aged 2 to 10 who had a stem cell transplant for acute lymphoblastic leukemia, so the T cells may come from the graft donor. The chain is assembled from TRBV28 and TRBJ1-1, with a weak D call of TRBD1 (5 bases match). This specimen consisted of PBMCs, mostly from graft donor cells, obtained 60 days after TCRalphabeta/CD19-depleted stem cell transplant. CDR3 sequence: CASSSREVEAFF. The nucleotides are TGTGCCAGCAGTTCCAGGGAAGTGGAAGCTTTCTTT.